This entry lists 23 T cell receptor beta chains sequenced from one sample in a study of T cell repertoires in cytomegalovirus infection. These TCRs' antigens remain unknown. TCRdb passed the reads through MiXCR, listing each CDR3 protein once. Among some 500,000 distinct CDR3 sequences listed, around a third were seen once. The sequencing here drew on cultured PBMCs, taken from culture after CMV antigen stimulation. The source is a human donor in good health (CMV status not recorded). Some clones in this sample may be carry-over from other donors' samples.

The genes are TRBV3-1 and TRBJ2-5; no reliable D call. This CDR3 comprises 15 residues. Germline CDR1 reads LGHDT; CDR2 reads YNNKEL (reference sequence). V lost 5 bases to trimming and J lost 4 bases, with 17 bases between them. The CDR3 DNA reads TGTGCCAGCAGCGATCCCGCCCACTTTTCAGAGACCCAGTACTTC. It translates to CASSDPAHFSETQYF.

V is TRBV7-2 and J is TRBJ2-5, with D possibly TRBD1 on 7 matching bases. This CDR3 has 16 amino acids. V lost 3 bases, J lost 4 bases, and 18 bases lay in between. Germline values: CDR1 SGHTA, CDR2 FQGNSA. CDR3 in amino acids: CASSFPSVQGGETQYF. For the CDR3, the DNA is TGTGCCAGCAGCTTTCCTAGCGTCCAGGGGGGAGAGACCCAGTACTTC.

This clonotype was detected ten times or more. The chain links TRBV7-2 to TRBJ1-1; D remains unclear. The V end lost 4 bases, the J end lost 0 bases, and 12 bases lay between the germline ends. The CDR3 sequence is 15 residues long. Germline CDR1 and CDR2: SGHTA and FQGNSA. In nucleotides, the CDR3 is TGTGCCAGCAGCTCAGGCGGGATTATGAACACTGAAGCTTTCTTT. It specifies CASSSGGIMNTEAFF.

This rearrangement joins TRBV2 to TRBJ2-7; D unresolved. Trimming shortened V by 5 bases and J by 7 bases, and 12 bases separated the two germline ends. This CDR3 contains 12 residues. Germline assignment: CDR1 SNHLY and CDR2 FYNNEI. DNA of the CDR3: TGTGCCAGCAGTTTTTCAGCCACTGAGCAGTACGTC. Protein sequence: CASSFSATEQYV.

The chain uses TRBV9 and TRBJ2-3; 10 nucleotides match TRBD2. The trim removed 3 bases at V and 6 bases at J, leaving 10 bases unmatched. The CDR3 loop spans 16 amino acids. CDR1 SGDLS and CDR2 YYNGEE come from the germline V gene. The chain's CDR3 is CASSAGTSATHDTQYF. CDR3 DNA sequence: TGTGCCAGCAGCGCCGGGACTAGCGCCACCCACGATACGCAGTATTTT.

This clonotype appeared a few times. The chain combines TRBV7-9 with TRBJ2-4; a possible D gene is TRBD2 (6 bases). CDR3 length: 14 residues. The V and J ends lost 3 bases and 2 bases respectively, with 8 bases between them. Germline V gene data show CDR1 as SEHNR and CDR2 as FQNEAQ (reference sequence). The DNA of the CDR3 is TGTGCCAGCAGCTTGGCGGGGTCCAAAAACATTCAGTACTTC. It codes for CASSLAGSKNIQYF.

This clonotype was found a few times. This chain connects TRBV7-2 to TRBJ2-3; TRBD2 matches 13 bases. The CDR3 contains 17 residues. In germline, CDR1 is SGHTA, CDR2 FQGNSA. The V gene end was trimmed by 1 base and the J gene end by 0 bases; junction bases not matched to a gene: 1. In DNA form, the CDR3 reads TGTGCCAGCAGCTTAGGGACTAGCGGGGGAAGCACAGATACGCAGTATTTT. Its protein is CASSLGTSGGSTDTQYF. Supplemented by reference TRBV7-2 and TRBJ2-3, the full variable domain reads GAGVSQSPSNKVTEKGKDVELRCDPISGHTALYWYRQSLGQGLEFLIYFQGNSAPDKSGLPSDRFSAERTGGSVSTLTIQRTQQEDSAVYLCASSLGTSGGSTDTQYFGPGTRLTVL.

The V gene is TRBV4-2, the J gene TRBJ2-7, with 11 bases lining up with TRBD2. This CDR3 has 16 amino acids. Trimming took 0 bases from V and 2 from J; bases not matched to a gene: 3. CDR1 is LGHNA, CDR2 YNFKEQ, per germline. For the CDR3, the DNA is TGTGCCAGCAGCCAAGAACTAGCGGGGGAGACCTACGAGCAGTACTTC. Residues: CASSQELAGETYEQYF.

This clonotype has only a few counts. The J gene is TRBJ2-7, the V gene TRBV7-9; D not resolved. V lost 1 base and J 4 bases, leaving 5 bases between the germline ends. CDR3 length: 12 residues. Germline lookup yields CDR1 SEHNR and CDR2 FQNEAQ (reference sequence). CDR3 sequence reads: CASSLVEYEQYF. The DNA for the CDR3 is TGTGCCAGCAGCTTAGTTGAATACGAGCAGTACTTC.

The rearrangement uses TRBV7-9 and TRBJ1-2; D possibly corresponds to TRBD1 (6 bases). The ends were cut back, 7 bases at V and 0 bases at J, with 12 bases in the middle. The CDR3 contains 14 residues. Germline values: CDR1 SEHNR, CDR2 FQNEAQ (reference sequence). The CDR3 DNA is TGTGCCAGCAACAAAGGGGGGACTAACTATGGCTACACCTTC. This sequence encodes CASNKGGTNYGYTF. Drawing the rest from reference TRBV7-9 and TRBJ1-2, the complete variable domain is DTGVSQNPRHKITKRGQNVTFRCDPISEHNRLYWYRQTLGQGPEFLTYFQNEAQLEKSRLLSDRFSAERPKGSFSTLEIQRTEQGDSAMYLCASNKGGTNYGYTFGSGTRLTVV.

This clonotype showed up just a few times. The CDR3 reads CASSLDYNYEQFF. In DNA, the CDR3 is TGTGCCAGCAGCTTAGACTACAACTATGAGCAGTTCTTC. This rearrangement joins TRBV7-2 to TRBJ2-1; D is uncertain. This CDR3 has 13 residues. Per germline, CDR1 SGHTA and CDR2 FQGNSA. Trimming took off 1 base at V and 8 bases at J, with 9 bases between the two ends.

V usage is TRBV12-3 or TRBV12-4 and J usage is TRBJ2-7; 12 bases map to TRBD2. The CDR3 consists of 15 residues. V shed 3 bases and J 3 bases; nucleotides not matched to a gene: 3. CDR3 DNA: TGTGCCAGCAGTTTTTTGGGACTAGCGGGCTACGAGCAGTACTTC. Protein product: CASSFLGLAGYEQYF.

The chain employs TRBV7-2 and TRBJ2-5; 10 bases align to TRBD2. The CDR3 length is 17 residues. Germline assignment: CDR1 SGHTA and CDR2 FQGNSA. The V segment lost 1 base and the J segment 5 bases; nucleotides outside the gene matches: 10. The CDR3 DNA reads TGTGCCAGCAGCTTAGAGTTATCAGCGGGAGGGGGGGAGACCCAGTACTTC. Its protein product is CASSLELSAGGGETQYF. Complete variable domain (other parts from reference TRBV7-2 and TRBJ2-5): GAGVSQSPSNKVTEKGKDVELRCDPISGHTALYWYRQSLGQGLEFLIYFQGNSAPDKSGLPSDRFSAERTGGSVSTLTIQRTQQEDSAVYLCASSLELSAGGGETQYFGPGTRLLVL.

This clonotype was observed a handful of times. This sequence joins TRBV7-2 and TRBJ2-3; the D is unclear. CDR3 size: 19 residues. Trimming cost V 1 base and J 0 bases, with 20 bases left between them. Germline CDR1 is SGHTA and CDR2 is FQGNSA. The CDR3 nucleotides read TGTGCCAGCAGCTTAGAGATACCGTTTTGGCCATCTAGCACAGATACGCAGTATTTT. It translates to CASSLEIPFWPSSTDTQYF.

This clonotype came up many times. V gene TRBV7-2 combines with J gene TRBJ2-7, with a weak D call TRBD2 (5 bases). Trimming cost V 1 base and J 3 bases, with 13 bases left between them. Germline V gene lookup returns CDR1 SGHTA and CDR2 FQGNSA. CDR3 length: 15 residues. This chain's CDR3 is CASSLVRQRSYEQYF. The DNA for the CDR3 is TGTGCCAGCAGCTTAGTGCGGCAGCGGAGCTACGAGCAGTACTTC.

The J gene is TRBJ2-5, the V gene TRBV20-1; a weak D match, TRBD2 (6 bases). This CDR3 has 15 residues. Deletions cut 6 bases from V and 2 bases from J, with 19 bases between. Per the germline V gene, CDR1 is DFQATT and CDR2 is SNEGSKA (reference sequence). For the CDR3, the DNA is TGCAGTGCCATTGGCGGGGAAGGAGGACAAGAGACCCAGTACTTC. This gives the protein CSAIGGEGGQETQYF.

The chain joins TRBV19 to TRBJ1-2; D perhaps matches TRBD1 (6 bases). CDR3 size: 14 residues. Trimming pared 7 bases from V and 4 bases from J, leaving 16 bases between. The germline V gene encodes CDR1 LNHDA and CDR2 SQIVND (reference sequence). The CDR3 is CASNDLTGGYGYTF. CDR3 DNA: TGTGCCAGTAATGATCTGACAGGTGGCTATGGCTACACCTTC.

This clonotype appeared a few times. This chain joins TRBV12-3 or TRBV12-4 and TRBJ2-5; D gene unclear. Trimming shortened V by 0 bases and J by 5 bases, and 10 bases separated the two germline ends. The CDR3 contains 14 residues. The CDR3 DNA sequence: TGTGCCAGCAGTTTAGCGATGTTGGGGGAGACCCAGTACTTC. It yields the protein CASSLAMLGETQYF.

The CDR3 is CSVSVQENTEAFF. For the CDR3, the DNA is TGCAGCGTTTCAGTACAAGAGAACACTGAAGCTTTCTTT. The chain uses TRBV29-1 and TRBJ1-1; unclear D gene. Germline V lookup: CDR1 SQVTM, CDR2 ANQGSEA. CDR3 size: 13 residues. Trimming stripped 5 bases from V and 1 base from J, with 11 bases between.

The chain has TRBV30 and TRBJ1-5; 7 nucleotides align to TRBD1. V was pared by 0 bases and J by 7 bases, with 6 bases of the junction left unmatched. The CDR3 consists of 14 residues. Germline V gene lookup returns CDR1 GTSNPN and CDR2 SVGIG (reference sequence). This CDR3 reads CAWSVLGGRQPQHF. CDR3 sequence (DNA): TGTGCCTGGAGTGTGTTAGGGGGCCGGCAGCCCCAGCATTTT. Full variable domain (remainder filled in from reference TRBV30 and TRBJ1-5): SQTIHQWPATLVQPVGSPLSLECTVEGTSNPNLYWYRQAAGRGLQLLFYSVGIGQISSEVPQNLSASRPQDRQFILSSKKLLLSDSGFYLCAWSVLGGRQPQHFGDGTRLSIL.

This sequence joins TRBV28 and TRBJ1-6; no definite D call. The germline V gene encodes CDR1 MDHEN and CDR2 SYDVKM. V was cut by 6 bases and J by 0 bases, with 12 bases left in between. There are 16 residues in the CDR3. CDR3 DNA: TGTGCCAGCAGACCCACCAGGAGCTCCTATAATTCACCCCTCCACTTT. Its protein product is CASRPTRSSYNSPLHF.

The CDR3 DNA is TGTGCCAGCTCCGGGACAGGGGGCATTGGCACCGGGGAGCTGTTTTTT. It is translated as CASSGTGGIGTGELFF. J is TRBJ2-2 and V is TRBV19, with TRBD1 matching over 12 bases. The CDR3 is 16 amino acids. The V and J ends lost 9 bases and 4 bases, in that order; junction bases with no gene match: 9. Germline assignment: CDR1 LNHDA and CDR2 SQIVND (reference sequence).

This clonotype was counted between two and nine times. The chain carries TRBV7-2 and TRBJ2-3; a weak D match, TRBD1 (7 bases). In germline, CDR1 is SGHTA, CDR2 FQGNSA. The CDR3 spans 15 residues. With 1 base removed from V and 3 bases from J, the gap between germline ends came to 11 bases. The CDR3 loop is CASSLETGRTDTQYF. The CDR3 bases are TGTGCCAGCAGCTTAGAGACAGGGAGGACAGATACGCAGTATTTT.